This T cell receptor beta chain was retrieved from a study of tumor-infiltrating lymphocytes in localized non-small cell lung cancer. Assay: immunoSEQ multiplex PCR; the TCRdb copy retains only in-frame clones and omits some. Of approximately 9,000 clones in the sample, just under 85% were seen once. A word on this clone: Its specificity is not known.

Trimming took 6 bases from V and 4 from J, leaving 15 bases between them. There are 14 residues in the CDR3. CDR1 KGHSH and CDR2 LQKENI come from the germline V gene. Study-wide findings and caveats: Not all patients were TCR sequenced, owing to tissue quantity. No T-cell fraction difference was seen between IM1 and IM2 tumors. Higher tumor T cell infiltration than in uninvolved lung was supported by TCRbeta sequencing.

The sequence came from a human donor with non-small cell lung cancer. Source material: uninvolved lung tissue not adjacent to the tumor. The rearrangement links TRBV18 to TRBJ1-1, with D possibly matching TRBD1 (5 bases). DNA for the CDR3: TGTGCCAGCTCCCTGACAGAGCCCCCCACTGAAGCTTTCTTT. Translating gives CASSLTEPPTEAFF. The full variable domain, its missing parts supplied by reference TRBV18 and TRBJ1-1, is NAGVMQNPRHLVRRRGQEARLRCSPMKGHSHVYWYRQLPEEGLKFMVYLQKENIIDESGMPKERFSAEFPKEGPSILRIQQVVRGDSAAYFCASSLTEPPTEAFFGQGTRLTVV.